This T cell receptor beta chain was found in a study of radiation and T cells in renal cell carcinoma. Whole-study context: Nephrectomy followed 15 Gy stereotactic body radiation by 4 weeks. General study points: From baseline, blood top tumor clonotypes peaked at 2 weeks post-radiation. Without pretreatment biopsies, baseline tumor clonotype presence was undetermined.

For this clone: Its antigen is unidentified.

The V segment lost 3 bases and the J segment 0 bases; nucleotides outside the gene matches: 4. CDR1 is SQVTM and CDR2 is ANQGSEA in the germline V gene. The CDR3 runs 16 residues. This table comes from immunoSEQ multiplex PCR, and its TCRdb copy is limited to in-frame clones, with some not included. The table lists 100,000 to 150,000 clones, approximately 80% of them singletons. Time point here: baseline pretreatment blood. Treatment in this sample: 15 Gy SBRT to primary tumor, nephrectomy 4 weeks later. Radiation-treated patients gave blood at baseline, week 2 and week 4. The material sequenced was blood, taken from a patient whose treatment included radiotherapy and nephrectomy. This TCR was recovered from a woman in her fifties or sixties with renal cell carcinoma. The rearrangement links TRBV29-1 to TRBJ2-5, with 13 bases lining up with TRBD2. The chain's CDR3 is CSVDGLAGENQETQYF. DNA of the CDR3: TGCAGCGTTGATGGACTAGCGGGGGAGAACCAAGAGACCCAGTACTTC. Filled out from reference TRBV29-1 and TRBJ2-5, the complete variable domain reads SAVISQKPSRDICQRGTSLTIQCQVDSQVTMMFWYRQQPGQSLTLIATANQGSEATYESGFVIDKFPISRPNLTFSTLTVSNMSPEDSSIYLCSVDGLAGENQETQYFGPGTRLLVL.